This TCR beta chain was documented in a study of cytomegalovirus exposure and HLA in healthy donors. With 5 bases clipped from V and 8 bases from J, the junction kept 14 bases outside the gene matches. From germline, CDR1 is SEHNR and CDR2 FQNEAQ (reference sequence). The CDR3 is made up of 16 amino acids. 13 Jbeta primers and 60 Vbeta primers were used for the PCR. The method was immunoSEQ multiplex PCR; TCRdb's version includes in-frame clones alone and lacks a portion of them. This sample contains around 46,000 clones. The V and J genes are TRBV7-9 and TRBJ1-4; 7 bases line up with TRBD1. The source of this sequence is a woman in her 40s in good health and CMV-seronegative. The specimen was PBMCs. CDR3 coding DNA: TGTGCCAGCAGCCCCCACCAGACAGGGTGGGGGGAAAAACTGTTTTTT. It encodes CASSPHQTGWGEKLFF. Together with reference TRBV7-9 and TRBJ1-4, the CDR3 gives the full variable domain: DTGVSQNPRHKITKRGQNVTFRCDPISEHNRLYWYRQTLGQGPEFLTYFQNEAQLEKSRLLSDRFSAERPKGSFSTLEIQRTEQGDSAMYLCASSPHQTGWGEKLFFGSGTQLSVL.